Given below is one T cell receptor beta chain in context. This clonotype has a count of ten or more. This receptor's antigen is unknown. Base-call qualities are not available, and no considerably larger clone is one nucleotide away. This sample was included in a study of blood T cells in healthy people across ages (dated by TCRdb to about 2015). At the level of the whole study: In model experiments, roughly one uniquely barcoded TCR beta cDNA molecule per two T cells was captured by template switching. The study measured age-related changes in TCR beta repertoire diversity using deep sequencing normalized with unique cDNA molecular identifiers. Donors were grouped into four age groups: young (average 16 years), middle-aged (roughly 37), aged (around 60) and long-lived (about 90). To avoid experimental bias, donors of different ages were spread randomly across the sequencing lanes. Two additional independent replicas of 1 million unique cDNA reads from the same blood draw were analyzed for two donors (one aged 18 to 30 and one aged 80 or older). Beyond this particular receptor, the publication reports: Estimates of total diversity based on one million sequenced T cells were regarded as lower bounds and as underestimates. Observed TCR beta diversity correlated strongly with the percentage of naive T cells measured by flow cytometry. Bulk unsorted PBMC profiling prevented conclusive comparison of naive and antigen-experienced compartments. Compared with the aged group, more naive CD4+ T cells, fewer expanded clones and increased TCR diversity were shown by the long-lived group, suggesting age selection. Because donor CMV infection status was unknown, age-related changes in expanded clonotypes were potentially confounded. As age increased, observed TCR beta diversity per million T cells dropped in a roughly linear way, and a significant reduction was already evident by age about 40.

Systemically healthy Caucasian individuals from Russia, 39 in total and aged about 6 to 95 years, were included as donors. About 9.6 milliliters of peripheral blood were collected from each donor into EDTA-treated Vacutainer tubes. Ficoll-Paque density-gradient centrifugation was used to isolate PBMCs, with at least 6.5 million per sample. Total RNA was extracted from PBMCs with Trizol reagent, with at least 5.5 micrograms obtained per sample. Naive CD45RAhigh/CD27high T cell percentages were measured by flow cytometry on a PBMC aliquot from every donor. The library came from 5' RACE. These reads were obtained on an Illumina HiSeq 2500. The second PCR ran for roughly 7 to 11 cycles and used a J-beta primer mix along with a sample-barcoded 5' primer. A template-switch 5' adaptor carrying 12 random nucleotides introduced a unique molecular identifier onto each TCR beta cDNA molecule. At least 2.5 million CDR3-containing paired-end reads were obtained from each sample. All of the RNA was converted into first-strand cDNA using the Mint cDNA synthesis kit, with a TRBC-specific oligonucleotide serving as the primer. All cDNA was treated with uracil-DNA glycosylase and then went through a first 18-cycle PCR with the universal primers M1SS and BC2_uni_R. The published analysis was carried out like this. For normalization, 1 million high-quality reads were randomly selected from each sample, with every read carrying a distinct molecular identifier. Reads sharing molecular identifiers were discarded rather than binned into consensus sequences. MiTCR, with a Q25 quality threshold and the strictest error-elimination algorithm, was used for CDR3 identification, clonotype clustering and error correction. A nonparametric unseen species model using Euler transformation provided a lower-bound estimate of total TCR beta diversity. TCRdb trimmed public reads at Q25 via fastp, called clones via MiXCR and kept in-frame beta chains. A single entry per CDR3 protein holds the most common genes and DNA from its merged rows. Here the V and J calls rest on TCRdb's processing, not on the authors' analysis. Counted in this sample were under 850,000 distinct CDR3 sequences; about 36% of them appeared once. The ten largest account for 10% to 15% of the sample.

The sample taken for sequencing was blood. The source of this sequence is a young man in good health.

In nucleotide form, the sequence is TGTGCCAGCAGTTTTTCGGTCGAGCAGTACTTC. It specifies CASSFSVEQYF. This receptor chain uses TRBV7-2 and TRBJ2-7; the D gene remains uncertain. Between the V and J ends, shortened by 6 bases and 6 bases respectively, the junction contains 9 bases. Taken from the germline V gene, the CDR1 and CDR2 loops are SGHTA and FQGNSA. The CDR3 holds 11 amino acids from the cysteine to the phenylalanine. Only the CDR3 part of the read is kept: 33 bases, read in frame from the first base.